This note documents a single T cell receptor beta chain sequence. Its antigen remains unknown. CDR1 and CDR2 from the germline V gene are SGHVS and FNYEAQ. This CDR3 has 15 residues. Trimming cost V 6 bases and J 0 bases, with 11 bases left between them. This sample was included in a study of cytomegalovirus exposure and HLA in healthy donors. Study outcomes and limitations: Most subjects' HLA-A and HLA-B alleles were reportedly predicted from TCR beta sequences. For presence/absence analyses, sequencing depth was assumed to be roughly uniform across donors. Later analysis demonstrated an association between a missense DCLRE1C variant and TCR beta V- and J-gene trimming. It was reported that the classifier diagnosed cytomegalovirus status with high specificity and sensitivity in both the original and validation cohorts.

A multiplex PCR was run with 60 Vbeta primers and 13 Jbeta primers. Here immunoSEQ multiplex PCR was the method, and the copy in TCRdb shows in-frame clones only, minus some. Of some 110,000 clones listed, around 79% are singletons. What was sequenced was PBMCs. V is TRBV7-6 and J is TRBJ2-2, with D perhaps matching TRBD1 (6 bases). The TCR was taken from a man aged 60-69 years in good health and CMV-seronegative. The CDR3 sequence: CASRDSDANTGELFF. CDR3 in DNA: TGTGCCAGCAGGGACAGTGACGCGAACACCGGGGAGCTGTTTTTT.